This record covers a single T cell receptor (beta chain). Antigen specificity is unknown. The data originate from a study of post-analysis software for immune sequencing data. Study-level points and caveats: The five TRBV segments detected at higher frequency in patients than in controls included TRBV5-6, TRBV5-1 and TRBV20-1.

Sequencing libraries made from TCR beta cDNA carried unique molecular identifiers. TCRdb recomputed calls from the PCR reads with MiXCR, one row per CDR3 protein. This sample has about 460,000 distinct CDR3 sequences, with around 40% found just once. The CDR3 loop spans 15 amino acids. The trim removed 6 bases at V and 4 bases at J, leaving 8 bases unmatched. Germline loops: CDR1 MNHEY, CDR2 SVGEGT. What was sequenced was blood. The chain joins TRBV6-2 or TRBV6-3 to TRBJ2-1, with 8 bases aligning to TRBD2. The receptor comes from a girl aged 5-17 years with multiple sclerosis. Written as DNA, the CDR3 is TGTGCCAGCAGCCACGGGGGGGCAGGGTACAATGAGCAGTTCTTC. Translating it yields CASSHGGAGYNEQFF.